This entry is about one T cell receptor (beta chain). Despite likely unrecorded immune exposures, the donors were nominally healthy at the time of sampling. This sample was included in a study of cytomegalovirus exposure and HLA in healthy donors. This CDR3 comprises 18 residues. The V segment lost 5 bases and the J segment 0 bases; nucleotides outside the gene matches: 13. From germline, CDR1 is LNHDA and CDR2 SQIVND (reference sequence). PCR used 60 Vbeta primers and 13 Jbeta primers. Libraries were prepared by immunoSEQ multiplex PCR; TCRdb keeps only in-frame clonotypes and omits some of them. The sample has some 160,000 clones; 80% to 85% are singletons.

This chain links TRBV19 with TRBJ2-4; 7 nucleotides line up with TRBD1. The sample consisted of PBMCs. This clonotype was sampled from a male donor in good health and CMV-seronegative. The CDR3 DNA is TGTGCCAGTAGTCCCCAATCGTGGGGACAGCTAGCCAAAAACATTCAGTACTTC. It codes for CASSPQSWGQLAKNIQYF.